The sequence of this TCR beta chain was determined in a study of OX40 agonist ivuxolimab in advanced cancers. Across the study: Males comprised 70% to 90% of the group, whose mean age was 60 years (range 23 to 79). Around 40% of patients had received prior checkpoint inhibitor therapy. Of the patients, three showed partial responses, one with hepatocellular carcinoma and two with cutaneous melanoma.

Germline CDR1 and CDR2: MNHEY and SVGAGI. This CDR3 has 15 amino acids. V was trimmed by 6 bases and J by 1 base, leaving 12 bases between them. Assay: immunoSEQ multiplex PCR; the TCRdb copy retains only in-frame clones and omits some. The sample gives about 73,000 clones, 80% to 90% of which show up once; roughly 0.5% is in the top ten. The chain couples TRBV6-5 to TRBJ2-2; D not certain. The clonotype was recovered from an adult with an advanced solid tumor such as melanoma, head and neck, liver or kidney cancer. The sequenced sample was CD4+ or CD8+ T cells sorted from blood, obtained in a trial of the OX40 agonist ivuxolimab. The CDR3 DNA reads as TGTGCCAGCAGGGAATGGGCGGAGAACACCGGGGAGCTGTTTTTT. This codes for CASREWAENTGELFF.